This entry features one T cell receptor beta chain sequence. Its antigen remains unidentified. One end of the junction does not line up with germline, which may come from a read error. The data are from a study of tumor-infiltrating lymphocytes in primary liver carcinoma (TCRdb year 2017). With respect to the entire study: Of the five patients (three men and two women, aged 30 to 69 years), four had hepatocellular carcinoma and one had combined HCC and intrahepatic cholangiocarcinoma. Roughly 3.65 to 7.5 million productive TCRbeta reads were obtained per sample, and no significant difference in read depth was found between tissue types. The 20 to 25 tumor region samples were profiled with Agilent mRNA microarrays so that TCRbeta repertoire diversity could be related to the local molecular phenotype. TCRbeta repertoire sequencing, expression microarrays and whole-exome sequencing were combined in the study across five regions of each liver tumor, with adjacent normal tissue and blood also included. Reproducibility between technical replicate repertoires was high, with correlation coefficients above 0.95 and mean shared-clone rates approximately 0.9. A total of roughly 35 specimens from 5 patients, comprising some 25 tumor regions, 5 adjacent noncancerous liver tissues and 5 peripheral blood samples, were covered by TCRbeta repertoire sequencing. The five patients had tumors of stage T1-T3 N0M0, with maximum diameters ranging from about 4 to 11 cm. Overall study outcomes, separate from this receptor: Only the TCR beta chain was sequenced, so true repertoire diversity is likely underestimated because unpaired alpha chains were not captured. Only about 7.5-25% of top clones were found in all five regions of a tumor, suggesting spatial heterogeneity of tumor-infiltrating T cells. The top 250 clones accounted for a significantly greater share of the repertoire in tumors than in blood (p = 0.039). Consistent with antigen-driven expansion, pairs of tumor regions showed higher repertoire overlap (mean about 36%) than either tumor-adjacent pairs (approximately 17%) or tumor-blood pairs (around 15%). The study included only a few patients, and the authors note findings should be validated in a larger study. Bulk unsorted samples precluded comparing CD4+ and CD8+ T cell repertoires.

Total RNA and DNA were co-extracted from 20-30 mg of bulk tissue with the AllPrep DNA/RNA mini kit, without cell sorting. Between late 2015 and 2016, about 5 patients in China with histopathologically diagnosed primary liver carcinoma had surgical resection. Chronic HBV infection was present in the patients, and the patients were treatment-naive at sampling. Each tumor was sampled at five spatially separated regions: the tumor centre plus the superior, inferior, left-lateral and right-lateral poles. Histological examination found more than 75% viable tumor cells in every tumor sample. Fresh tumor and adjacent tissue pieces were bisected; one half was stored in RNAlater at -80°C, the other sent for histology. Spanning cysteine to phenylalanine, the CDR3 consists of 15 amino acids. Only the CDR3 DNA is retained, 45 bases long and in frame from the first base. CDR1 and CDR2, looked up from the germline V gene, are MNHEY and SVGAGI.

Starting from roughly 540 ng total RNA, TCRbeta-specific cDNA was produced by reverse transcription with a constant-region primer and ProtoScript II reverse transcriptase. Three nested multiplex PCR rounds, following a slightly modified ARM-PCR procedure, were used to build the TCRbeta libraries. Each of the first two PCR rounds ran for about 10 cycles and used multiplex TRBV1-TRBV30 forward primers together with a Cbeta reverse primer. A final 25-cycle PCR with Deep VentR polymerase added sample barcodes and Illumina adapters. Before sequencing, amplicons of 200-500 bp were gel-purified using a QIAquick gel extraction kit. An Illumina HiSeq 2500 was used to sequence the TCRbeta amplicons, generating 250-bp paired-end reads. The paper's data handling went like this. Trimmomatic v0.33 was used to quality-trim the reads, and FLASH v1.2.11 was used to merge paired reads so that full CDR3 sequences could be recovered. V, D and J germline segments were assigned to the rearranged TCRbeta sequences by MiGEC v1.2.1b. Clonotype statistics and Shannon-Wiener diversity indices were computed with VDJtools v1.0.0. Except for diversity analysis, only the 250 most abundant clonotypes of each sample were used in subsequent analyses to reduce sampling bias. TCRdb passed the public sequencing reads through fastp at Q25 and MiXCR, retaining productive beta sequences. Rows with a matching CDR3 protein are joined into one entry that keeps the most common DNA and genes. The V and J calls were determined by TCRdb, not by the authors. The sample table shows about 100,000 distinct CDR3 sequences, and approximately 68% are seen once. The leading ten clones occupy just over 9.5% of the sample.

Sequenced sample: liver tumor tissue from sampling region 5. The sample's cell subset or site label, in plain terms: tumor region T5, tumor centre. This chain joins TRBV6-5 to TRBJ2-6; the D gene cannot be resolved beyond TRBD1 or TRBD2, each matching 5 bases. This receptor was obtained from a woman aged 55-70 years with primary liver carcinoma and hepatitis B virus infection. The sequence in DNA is TGTGCCAGCAGTCGGGACGCCTCTGGGGCCAACGTCTTGTCTTTC. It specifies CASSRDASGANVLSF.